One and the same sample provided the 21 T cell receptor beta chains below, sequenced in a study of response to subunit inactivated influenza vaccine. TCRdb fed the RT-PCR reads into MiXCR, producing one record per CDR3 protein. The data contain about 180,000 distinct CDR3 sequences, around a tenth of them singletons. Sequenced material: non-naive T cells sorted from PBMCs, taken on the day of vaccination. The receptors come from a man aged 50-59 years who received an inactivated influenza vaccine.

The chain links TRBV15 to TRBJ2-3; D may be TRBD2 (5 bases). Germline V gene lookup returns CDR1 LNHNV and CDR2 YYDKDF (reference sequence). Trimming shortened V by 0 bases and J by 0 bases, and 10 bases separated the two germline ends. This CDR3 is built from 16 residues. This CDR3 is CATSRDPGKSTDTQYF. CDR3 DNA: TGTGCCACCAGCAGAGACCCCGGGAAGAGCACAGATACGCAGTATTTT.

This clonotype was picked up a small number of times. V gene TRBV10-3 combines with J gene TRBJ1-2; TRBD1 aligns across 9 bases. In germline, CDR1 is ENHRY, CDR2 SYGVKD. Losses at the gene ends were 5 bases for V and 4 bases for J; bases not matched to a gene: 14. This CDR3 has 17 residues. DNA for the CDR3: TGTGCCATCAGTCCCGGGACAGGGAAGGAAGGCGGCTATGGCTACACCTTC. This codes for CAISPGTGKEGGYGYTF.

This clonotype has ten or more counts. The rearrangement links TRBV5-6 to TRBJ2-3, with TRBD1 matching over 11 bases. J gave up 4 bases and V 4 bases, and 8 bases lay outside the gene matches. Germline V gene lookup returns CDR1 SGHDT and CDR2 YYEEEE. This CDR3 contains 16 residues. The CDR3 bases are TGTGCCAGCAGCGAGACCGGGACAGGGGGTGCAGATACGCAGTATTTT. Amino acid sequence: CASSETGTGGADTQYF.

Here the CDR3 DNA reads TGTGCCAGCAGCTTAAGGCCTCACCGAGATGGGGAGCAGTACTTC. Translation: CASSLRPHRDGEQYF. V and J are TRBV7-2 and TRBJ2-7; D remains ambiguous. Per germline, CDR1 SGHTA and CDR2 FQGNSA. Trimming shortened V by 2 bases and J by 7 bases, and 18 bases separated the two germline ends. This CDR3 comprises 15 residues.

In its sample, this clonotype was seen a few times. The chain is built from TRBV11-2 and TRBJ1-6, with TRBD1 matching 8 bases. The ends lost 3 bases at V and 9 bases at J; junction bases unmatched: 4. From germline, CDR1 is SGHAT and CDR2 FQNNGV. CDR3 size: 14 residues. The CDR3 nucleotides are TGTGCCAGCAGCTTTCGACAGGGGAGTTCACCCCTCCACTTT. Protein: CASSFRQGSSPLHF.

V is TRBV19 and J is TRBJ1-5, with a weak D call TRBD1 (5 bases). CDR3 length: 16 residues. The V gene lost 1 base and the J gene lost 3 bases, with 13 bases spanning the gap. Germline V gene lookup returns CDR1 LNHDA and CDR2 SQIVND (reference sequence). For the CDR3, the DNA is TGTGCCAGTAGTATAGTCGCGGGACTGACCAATCAGCCCCAGCATTTT. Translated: CASSIVAGLTNQPQHF.

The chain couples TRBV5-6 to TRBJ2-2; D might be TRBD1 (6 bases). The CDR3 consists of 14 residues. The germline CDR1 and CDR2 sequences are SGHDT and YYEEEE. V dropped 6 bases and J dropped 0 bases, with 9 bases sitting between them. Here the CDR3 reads CASTQGTNTGELFF. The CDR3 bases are TGTGCCAGCACTCAGGGGACGAACACCGGGGAGCTGTTTTTT.

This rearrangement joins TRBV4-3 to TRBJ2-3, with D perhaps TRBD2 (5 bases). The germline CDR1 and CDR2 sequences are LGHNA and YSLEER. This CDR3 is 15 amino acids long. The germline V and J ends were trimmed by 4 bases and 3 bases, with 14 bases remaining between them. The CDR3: CASSRGTGMTDTQYF. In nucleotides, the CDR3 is TGCGCCAGCAGCCGGGGAACGGGAATGACAGATACGCAGTATTTT.

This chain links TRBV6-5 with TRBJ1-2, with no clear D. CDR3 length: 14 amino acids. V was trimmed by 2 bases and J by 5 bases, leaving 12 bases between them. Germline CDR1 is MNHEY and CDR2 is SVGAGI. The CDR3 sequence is CASSYTGGEYGYTF. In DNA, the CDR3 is TGTGCCAGCAGTTACACGGGCGGAGAGTATGGCTACACCTTC.

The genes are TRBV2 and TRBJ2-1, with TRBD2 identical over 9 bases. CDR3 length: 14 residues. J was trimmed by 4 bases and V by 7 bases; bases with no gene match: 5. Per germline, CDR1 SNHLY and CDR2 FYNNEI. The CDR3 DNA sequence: TGTGCCAGCAAGGCTAGCGGGATTTACAATGAGCAGTTCTTC. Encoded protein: CASKASGIYNEQFF.

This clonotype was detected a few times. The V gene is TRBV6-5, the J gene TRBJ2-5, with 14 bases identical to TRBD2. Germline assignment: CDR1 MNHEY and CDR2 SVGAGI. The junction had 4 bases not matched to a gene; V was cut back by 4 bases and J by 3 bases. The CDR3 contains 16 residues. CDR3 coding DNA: TGTGCCAGCAGTTCCCCGACTAGCGGGAGGGAAGAGACCCAGTACTTC. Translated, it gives CASSSPTSGREETQYF.

CDR3 loop: CASSRQGHLYYEQYF. In DNA form, the CDR3 reads TGTGCCAGCAGCAGACAGGGCCACCTCTACTACGAGCAGTACTTC. V gene TRBV5-6 combines with J gene TRBJ2-7, with TRBD1 identical over 7 bases. Trimming at V came to 4 bases and at J to 3 bases, leaving 10 bases not matched to a gene. Germline V lookup: CDR1 SGHDT, CDR2 YYEEEE. The CDR3 extends over 15 amino acids.

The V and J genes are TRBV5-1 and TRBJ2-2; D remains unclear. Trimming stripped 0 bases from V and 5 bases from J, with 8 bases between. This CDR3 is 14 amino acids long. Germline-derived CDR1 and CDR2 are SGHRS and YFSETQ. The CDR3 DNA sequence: TGCGCCAGCAGCTTGGTATTGGAAACCGGGGAGCTGTTTTTT. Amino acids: CASSLVLETGELFF.

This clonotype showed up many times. CDR3 sequence: CSAREAASHSYEQYF. The DNA for the CDR3 is TGCAGTGCTAGAGAGGCGGCTTCCCACTCCTACGAGCAGTACTTC. This chain links TRBV20-1 with TRBJ2-7; no clear D gene. Germline CDR1 DFQATT, CDR2 SNEGSKA (reference sequence). V gave up 0 bases and J gave up 0 bases, with 12 bases separating them. The CDR3 runs to 15 residues.

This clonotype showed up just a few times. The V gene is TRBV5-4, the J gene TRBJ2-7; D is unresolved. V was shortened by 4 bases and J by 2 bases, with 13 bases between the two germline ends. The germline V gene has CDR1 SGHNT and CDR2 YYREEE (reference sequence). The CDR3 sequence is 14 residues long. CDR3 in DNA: TGTGCCAGCAGCCTAACGACTGGAACCTACGAGCAGTACTTC. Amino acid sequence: CASSLTTGTYEQYF.

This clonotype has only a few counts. As DNA, the CDR3 is TGCAGTGCTAGGAAATTCGTCTACGAGCAGTACTTC. It specifies CSARKFVYEQYF. V and J are TRBV20-1 and TRBJ2-7; no clear D gene. CDR1 is DFQATT, CDR2 SNEGSKA, per germline (reference sequence). The CDR3 spans 12 residues. With 3 bases removed from V and 3 bases from J, the gap between germline ends came to 9 bases.

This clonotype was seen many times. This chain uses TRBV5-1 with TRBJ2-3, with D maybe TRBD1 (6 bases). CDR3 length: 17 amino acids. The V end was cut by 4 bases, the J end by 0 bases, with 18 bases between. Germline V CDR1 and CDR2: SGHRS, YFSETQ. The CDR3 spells CASSLGGTYPSTDTQYF. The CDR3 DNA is TGCGCCAGCAGCCTAGGGGGAACCTACCCCAGCACAGATACGCAGTATTTT.

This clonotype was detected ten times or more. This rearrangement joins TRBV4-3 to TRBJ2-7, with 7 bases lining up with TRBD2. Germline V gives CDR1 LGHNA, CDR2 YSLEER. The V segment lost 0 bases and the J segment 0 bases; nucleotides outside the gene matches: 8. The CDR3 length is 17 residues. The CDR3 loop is CASSQDLGRGSSYEQYF. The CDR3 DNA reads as TGCGCCAGCAGCCAAGATCTGGGGCGGGGGTCCTCCTACGAGCAGTACTTC.

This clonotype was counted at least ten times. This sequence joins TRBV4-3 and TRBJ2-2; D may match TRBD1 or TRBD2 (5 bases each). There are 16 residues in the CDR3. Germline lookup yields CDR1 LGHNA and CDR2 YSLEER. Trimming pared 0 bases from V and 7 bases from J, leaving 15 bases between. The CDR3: CASSQDPTGGGGELFF. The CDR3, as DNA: TGCGCCAGCAGCCAAGATCCTACAGGAGGAGGCGGGGAGCTGTTTTTT.

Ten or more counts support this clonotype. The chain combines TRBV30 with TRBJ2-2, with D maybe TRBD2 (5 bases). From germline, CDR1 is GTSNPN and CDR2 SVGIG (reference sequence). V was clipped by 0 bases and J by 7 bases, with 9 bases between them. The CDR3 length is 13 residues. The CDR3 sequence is CAWSVHGSGELFF. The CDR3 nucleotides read TGTGCCTGGAGTGTACATGGGAGCGGGGAGCTGTTTTTT.

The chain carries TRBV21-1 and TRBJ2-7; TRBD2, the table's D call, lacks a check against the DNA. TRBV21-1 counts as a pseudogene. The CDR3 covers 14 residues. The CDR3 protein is CASTSGLAAYEQYF. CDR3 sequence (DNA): TGTGCCAGCACTTCGGGACTAGCGGCCTACGAGCAGTACTTC.